The rows below give T cell receptor beta chains drawn from one sample of a study of cytomegalovirus exposure and HLA in healthy donors. TCRdb keeps only in-frame clones here, not all; method: immunoSEQ multiplex PCR. Of under 200,000 clones in the sample, 75% to 80% are singletons; the top ten hold around an eighth. Sequencing was carried out using PBMCs. The receptors here all came from a woman aged 30 to 39 in good health and CMV-seropositive. The CDR3 runs from the conserved cysteine through the conserved F or W. D genes are given only for firm matches. Clone size is stated in some rows and not others, as once, few, many or a class when expanded.

D	size	V	J	DNA	CDR3
TRBD2	-	TRBV7-3	TRBJ2-1	TGTGCCAGCAGCCTCCAGCGGGGGGAAGAAGAGCAGTTCTTC	CASSLQRGEEEQFF
TRBD2	-	TRBV29-1	TRBJ2-1	TGCAGCGTTGCTAGCGGGAGGGCAAATGAGCAGTTCTTC	CSVASGRANEQFF
TRBD1	-	TRBV28	TRBJ2-7	TGTGCCAGCACCGGGTGGGGGACAGGTGGCTACGAGCAGTACTTC	CASTGWGTGGYEQYF
TRBD2	-	TRBV27	TRBJ2-7	TGTGCCAGCAGTCGGACTAGCGTGTACGAGCAGTACTTC	CASSRTSVYEQYF
TRBD1	-	TRBV4-1	TRBJ1-3	TGCGCCAGCAGCCAAAGACAGGGGGCGAACACCATATATTTT	CASSQRQGANTIYF
TRBD1	-	TRBV7-3	TRBJ2-7	TGTGCCAGCAGCATACATCGGGACAGGGGTCCCCCGAGCTCCTACGAGCAGTACTTC	CASSIHRDRGPPSSYEQYF
-	few	TRBV19	TRBJ2-4	TGTGCCAGTAGTATGGAGGGCTTGGATAAAAACATTCAGTACTTC	CASSMEGLDKNIQYF
-	-	TRBV6-5	TRBJ1-2	TGTGCCAGCAGTTACTCCCGAGGGATAGACTATGGCTACACCTTC	CASSYSRGIDYGYTF
TRBD2	once	TRBV11-2	TRBJ2-5	TGTGCCAGCAGCTTAGCACTAGCGGGGGGGATCCAAGAGACCCAGTACTTC	CASSLALAGGIQETQYF
TRBD2	-	TRBV7-2	TRBJ2-2	TGTGCCAGCAGGGTAGAGGGACTAGCGATAACAGCCGGGGAGCTGTTTTTT	CASRVEGLAITAGELFF
-	-	TRBV14	TRBJ1-1	TGTGCCAGCAGCCAAGGGTGGGAGAGCGACACTGAAGCTTTCTTT	CASSQGWESDTEAFF
TRBD1	-	TRBV4-2	TRBJ2-5	TGTGCCAGCAGCCAATGGACAGGGGGCAAAGAGACCCAGTACTTC	CASSQWTGGKETQYF
TRBD1	-	TRBV28	TRBJ1-2	TGTGCCAGCAGTGGGACAGCCCCTAACTATGGCTACACCTTC	CASSGTAPNYGYTF
-	-	TRBV6-5	TRBJ1-1	TGTGCCACTGGACAGACGAACACTGAAGCTTTCTTT	CATGQTNTEAFF
TRBD1	-	TRBV19	TRBJ1-2	TGTGCCAGTAGAATCGGGACAGGGGGCTATGGCTACACCTTC	CASRIGTGGYGYTF
TRBD2	-	TRBV5-6	TRBJ2-7	TGTGCCAGCAGCCCGTGGACTAGCGGGAGGTACGAGCAGTACTTC	CASSPWTSGRYEQYF
TRBD1	-	TRBV5-6	TRBJ2-5	TGTGCCAGCAGCTTAGGGACAGGACAAGAGACCCAGTACTTC	CASSLGTGQETQYF
TRBD2	-	TRBV7-8	TRBJ2-3	TGTGCCAGCAGCCGCTTACTAGCGATATTAGACACAGATACGCAGTATTTT	CASSRLLAILDTDTQYF
-	few	TRBV10-3	TRBJ1-6	TGTGCCATCAGTGGAGGCCGGGGTCCCGATTCACCCCTCCACTTT	CAISGGRGPDSPLHF
-	-	TRBV5-6	TRBJ2-7	TGTGCCAGCAGCTTGGTCTACTCCTACGAGCAGTACTTC	CASSLVYSYEQYF
-	-	TRBV19	TRBJ1-1	TGTGCCAGTAGTATAGTATTGGCAGGGAACACTGAAGCTTTCTTT	CASSIVLAGNTEAFF
TRBD1	once	TRBV29-1	TRBJ1-5	TGCAGCGTTGTTACAGGGGGTCAGTCCCAGCATTTT	CSVVTGGQSQHF
TRBD2	-	TRBV11-2	TRBJ2-1	TGTGCCAGCAGCTTGAAGGGACTAGCGGGATACAATGAGCAGTTCTTC	CASSLKGLAGYNEQFF
TRBD1	-	TRBV11-3	TRBJ2-7	TGTGCCAGCAGCTTAGTCGGGACAGGCTCCTACGAGCAGTACTTC	CASSLVGTGSYEQYF
-	-	TRBV4-1	TRBJ1-1	TGCGCCAGCAGCTCCCTGGGGGGGCAAAACACTGAAGCTTTCTTT	CASSSLGGQNTEAFF
-	once	TRBV5-1	TRBJ2-7	TGCGCCAGCAGCCCCTACGGAACAGCCTACGAGCAGTACTTC	CASSPYGTAYEQYF
-	-	TRBV30	TRBJ1-2	TGTGCCTGGATCCCAAGAGGGACAATTGGCTACACCTTC	CAWIPRGTIGYTF
TRBD2	-	TRBV6-4	TRBJ2-3	TGTGCCAGCAGTGACTCTAGCGGGGGGGTGGATACGCAGTATTTT	CASSDSSGGVDTQYF
TRBD1	-	TRBV14	TRBJ1-1	TGTGCCAGCAGCTTTAGACAGGGACCTACGTCTGAAGCTTTCTTT	CASSFRQGPTSEAFF
TRBD1	-	TRBV4-3	TRBJ2-3	TGCGCCAGCAGCCAAGCCTACGGGACAGGGACAGATACGCAGTATTTT	CASSQAYGTGTDTQYF
TRBD2	-	TRBV4-2	TRBJ2-2	TGTGCCAGCAGCCAAGATCCGGGGGGGACGCTTGGGGGACTTAACACCGGGGAGCTGTTTTTT	CASSQDPGGTLGGLNTGELFF
TRBD1	once	TRBV6-1	TRBJ1-5	TGTGCCAGCAGTGAAGCAAACAGGGGTCAGCCCCAGCATTTT	CASSEANRGQPQHF
-	-	TRBV7-8	TRBJ2-1	TGTGCCAGCAGCTCCTCACGTAGGGGCAATGAGCAGTTCTTC	CASSSSRRGNEQFF
-	-	TRBV7-2	TRBJ1-5	TGTGCCAGCAGCCATACAGGGATGGGGCAGCCCCAGCATTTT	CASSHTGMGQPQHF
-	-	TRBV6-1	TRBJ2-7	TGTGCCAGCAGGAAGGGCGGAGGCTACGAGCAGTACTTC	CASRKGGGYEQYF
TRBD2	few	TRBV7-9	TRBJ2-5	TGTGCCAGCAGCTCCGCGGGGGGGCGCATGAGAGAGACCCAGTACTTC	CASSSAGGRMRETQYF
TRBD2	-	TRBV4-2	TRBJ2-7	TGTGCCAGCAGCCAAGGTAGCGGGGCCGTCTACGAGCAGTACTTC	CASSQGSGAVYEQYF
TRBD2	once	TRBV5-1	TRBJ2-5	TGCGCCAGCAGCTTGGGCCGACTAGCGGGGGGCCGGGGGGAGACCCAGTACTTC	CASSLGRLAGGRGETQYF
-	-	TRBV2	TRBJ1-4	TGTGCCAGCGATAAAGGGGAAAGTGAAAAACTGTTTTTT	CASDKGESEKLFF
TRBD2	-	TRBV4-1	TRBJ2-1	TGCGCCAGCAGCCATCCGGCGGGAGGCCTTAATCAGGGGCAGTTCTTC	CASSHPAGGLNQGQFF
-	-	TRBV30	TRBJ2-1	TGTGCCTGGGGCCCCTCCTACAATGAGCAGTTCTTC	CAWGPSYNEQFF